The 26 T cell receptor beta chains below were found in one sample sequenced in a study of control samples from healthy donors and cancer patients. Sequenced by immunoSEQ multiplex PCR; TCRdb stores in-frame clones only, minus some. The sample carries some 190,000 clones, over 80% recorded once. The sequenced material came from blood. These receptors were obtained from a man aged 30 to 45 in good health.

The CDR3 DNA follows: TGTGCCAGCAGCGTAGCGGACGGTCTCGGCTACACCTTC. Protein: CASSVADGLGYTF. The chain uses TRBV9 and TRBJ1-2; D uncertain. Germline CDR1 reads SGDLS; CDR2 reads YYNGEE. This CDR3 is 13 amino acids long. V was cut by 0 bases and J by 8 bases, with 11 bases left in between. Variable domain in full (rest from reference TRBV9 and TRBJ1-2): DSGVTQTPKHLITATGQRVTLRCSPRSGDLSVYWYQQSLDQGLQFLIQYYNGEERAKGNILERFSAQQFPDLHSELNLSSLELGDSALYFCASSVADGLGYTFGSGTRLTVV.

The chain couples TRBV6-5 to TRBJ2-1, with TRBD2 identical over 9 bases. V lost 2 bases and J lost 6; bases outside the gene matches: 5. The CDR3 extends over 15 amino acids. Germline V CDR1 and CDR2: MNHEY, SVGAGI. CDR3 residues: CASSYAGGVGNEQFF. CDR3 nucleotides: TGTGCCAGCAGTTACGCGGGGGGGGTCGGCAATGAGCAGTTCTTC.

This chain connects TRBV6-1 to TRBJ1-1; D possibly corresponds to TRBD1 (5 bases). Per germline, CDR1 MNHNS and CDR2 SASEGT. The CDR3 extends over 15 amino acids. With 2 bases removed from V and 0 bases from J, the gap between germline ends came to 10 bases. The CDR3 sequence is CASSEPGHVNTEAFF. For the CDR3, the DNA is TGTGCCAGCAGTGAACCAGGACACGTGAACACTGAAGCTTTCTTT.

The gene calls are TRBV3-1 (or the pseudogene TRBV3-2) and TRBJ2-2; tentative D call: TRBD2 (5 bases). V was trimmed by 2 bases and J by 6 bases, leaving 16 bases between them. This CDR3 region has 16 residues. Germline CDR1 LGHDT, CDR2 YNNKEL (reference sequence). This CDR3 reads CASSQPRPRRSGELFF. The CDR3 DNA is TGTGCCAGCAGCCAACCCCGGCCCAGGAGGTCCGGGGAGCTGTTTTTT.

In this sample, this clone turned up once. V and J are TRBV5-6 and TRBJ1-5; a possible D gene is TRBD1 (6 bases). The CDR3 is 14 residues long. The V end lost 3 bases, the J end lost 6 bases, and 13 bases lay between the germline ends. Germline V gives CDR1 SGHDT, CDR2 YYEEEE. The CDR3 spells CASSSQGIGQPQHF. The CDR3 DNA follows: TGTGCCAGCAGCTCACAGGGAATCGGTCAGCCCCAGCATTTT.

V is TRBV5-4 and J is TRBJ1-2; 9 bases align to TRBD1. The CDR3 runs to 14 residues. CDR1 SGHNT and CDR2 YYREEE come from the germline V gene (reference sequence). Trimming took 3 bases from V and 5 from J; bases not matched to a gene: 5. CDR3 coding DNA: TGTGCCAGCAGCTGGGACAGGGCTGAGTATGGCTACACCTTC. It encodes CASSWDRAEYGYTF.

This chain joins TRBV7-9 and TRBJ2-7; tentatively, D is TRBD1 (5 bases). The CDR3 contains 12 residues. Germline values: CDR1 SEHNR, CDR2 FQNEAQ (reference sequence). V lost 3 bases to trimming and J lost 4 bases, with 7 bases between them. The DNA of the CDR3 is TGTGCCAGCAGCTTCCAGGGATACGAGCAGTACTTC. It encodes CASSFQGYEQYF.

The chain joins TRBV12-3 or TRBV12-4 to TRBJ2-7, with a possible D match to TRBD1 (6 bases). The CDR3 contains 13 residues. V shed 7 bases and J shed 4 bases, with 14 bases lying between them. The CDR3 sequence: CASTLDRSYEQYF. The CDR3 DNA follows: TGTGCCAGCACCCTCGACAGGTCGTACGAGCAGTACTTC.

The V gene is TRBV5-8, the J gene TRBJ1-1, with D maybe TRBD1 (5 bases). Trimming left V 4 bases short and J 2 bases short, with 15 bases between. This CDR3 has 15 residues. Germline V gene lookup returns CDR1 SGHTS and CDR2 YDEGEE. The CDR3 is CASSRGALVNTEAFF. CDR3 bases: TGTGCCAGCAGCAGAGGGGCTCTTGTTAACACTGAAGCTTTCTTT.

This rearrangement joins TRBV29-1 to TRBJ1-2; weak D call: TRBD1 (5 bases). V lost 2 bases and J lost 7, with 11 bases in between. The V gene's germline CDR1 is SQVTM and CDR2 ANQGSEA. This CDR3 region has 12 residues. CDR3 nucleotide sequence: TGCAGCGTTGAACCCACAGGCGGTGGCTACACCTTC. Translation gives CSVEPTGGGYTF.

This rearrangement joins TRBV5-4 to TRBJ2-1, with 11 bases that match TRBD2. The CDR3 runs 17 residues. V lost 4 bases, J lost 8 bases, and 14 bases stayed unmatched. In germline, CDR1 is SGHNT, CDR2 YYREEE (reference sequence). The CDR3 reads CASSLLLLAGAGDEQFF. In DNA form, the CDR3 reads TGTGCCAGCAGCCTTTTACTACTAGCGGGGGCCGGGGATGAGCAGTTCTTC.

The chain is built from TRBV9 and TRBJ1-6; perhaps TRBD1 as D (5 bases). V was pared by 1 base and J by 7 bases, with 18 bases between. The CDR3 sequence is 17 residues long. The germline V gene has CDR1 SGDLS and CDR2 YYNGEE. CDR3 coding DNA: TGTGCCAGCAGCGTAAGGCCAAATTTGGGGGGGAATTCACCCCTCCACTTT. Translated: CASSVRPNLGGNSPLHF.

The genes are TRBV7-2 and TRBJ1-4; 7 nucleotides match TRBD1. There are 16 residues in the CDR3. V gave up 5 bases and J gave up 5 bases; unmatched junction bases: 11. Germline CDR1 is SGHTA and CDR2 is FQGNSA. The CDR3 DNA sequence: TGTGCCAGCAGCGGAAAGACAGGGTTGGTAAATGAAAAACTGTTTTTT. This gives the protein CASSGKTGLVNEKLFF.

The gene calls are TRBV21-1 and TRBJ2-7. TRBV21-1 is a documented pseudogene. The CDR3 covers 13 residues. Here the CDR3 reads CASSKEGFYEQYF. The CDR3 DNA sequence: TGTGCCAGCAGCAAAGAGGGCTTCTACGAGCAGTACTTC.

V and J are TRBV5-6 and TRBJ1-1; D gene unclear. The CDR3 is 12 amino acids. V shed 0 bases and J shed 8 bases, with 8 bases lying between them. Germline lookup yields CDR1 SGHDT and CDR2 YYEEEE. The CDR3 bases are TGTGCCAGCAGCTTGGTTGGGCTGGAAGCTTTCTTT. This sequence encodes CASSLVGLEAFF.

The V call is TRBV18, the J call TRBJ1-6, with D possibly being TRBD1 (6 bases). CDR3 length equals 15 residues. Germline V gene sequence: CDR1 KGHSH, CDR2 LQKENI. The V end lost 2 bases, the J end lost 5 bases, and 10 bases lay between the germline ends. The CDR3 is CASSPSGQNNSPLHF. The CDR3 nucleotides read TGTGCCAGCTCACCATCCGGACAGAATAATTCACCCCTCCACTTT.

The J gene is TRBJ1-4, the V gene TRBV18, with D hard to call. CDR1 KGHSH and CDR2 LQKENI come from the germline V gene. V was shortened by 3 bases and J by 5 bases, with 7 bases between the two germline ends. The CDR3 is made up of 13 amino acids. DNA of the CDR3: TGTGCCAGCTCACCCGGGCAGAATGAAAAACTGTTTTTT. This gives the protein CASSPGQNEKLFF.

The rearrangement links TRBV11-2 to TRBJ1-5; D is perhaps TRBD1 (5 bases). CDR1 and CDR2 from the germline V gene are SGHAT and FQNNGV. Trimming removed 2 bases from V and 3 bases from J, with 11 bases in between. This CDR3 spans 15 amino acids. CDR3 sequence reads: CASSLFSGHNQPQHF. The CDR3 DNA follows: TGTGCCAGCAGCTTATTCTCAGGGCACAATCAGCCCCAGCATTTT.

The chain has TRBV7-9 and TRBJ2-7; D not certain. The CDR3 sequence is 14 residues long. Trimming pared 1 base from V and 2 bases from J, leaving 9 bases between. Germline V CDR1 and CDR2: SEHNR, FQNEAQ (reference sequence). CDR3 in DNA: TGTGCCAGCAGCTTAGGAGAGCAGGCCTACGAGCAGTACTTC. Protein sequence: CASSLGEQAYEQYF. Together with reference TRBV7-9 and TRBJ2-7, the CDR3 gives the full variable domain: DTGVSQNPRHKITKRGQNVTFRCDPISEHNRLYWYRQTLGQGPEFLTYFQNEAQLEKSRLLSDRFSAERPKGSFSTLEIQRTEQGDSAMYLCASSLGEQAYEQYFGPGTRLTVT.

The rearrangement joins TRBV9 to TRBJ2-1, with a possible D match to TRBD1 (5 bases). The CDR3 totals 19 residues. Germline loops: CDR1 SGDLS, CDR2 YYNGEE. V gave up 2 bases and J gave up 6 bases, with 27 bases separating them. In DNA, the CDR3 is TGTGCCAGCAGCGTTACGGGCCGTCTGGGGCTCACTACCCCCAATGAGCAGTTCTTC. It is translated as CASSVTGRLGLTTPNEQFF.

The CDR3 nucleotides are TGCGCCAGCAGTGAGTCTAGCGGGGGCGACGAGCAGTACTTC. Its translation: CASSESSGGDEQYF. V usage is TRBV10-1 and J usage is TRBJ2-7; the match to TRBD2 covers 9 bases. This CDR3 is built from 14 residues. The ends lost 0 bases at V and 5 bases at J; junction bases unmatched: 2. Per the germline V gene, CDR1 is WNHNN and CDR2 is SYGVQD (reference sequence).

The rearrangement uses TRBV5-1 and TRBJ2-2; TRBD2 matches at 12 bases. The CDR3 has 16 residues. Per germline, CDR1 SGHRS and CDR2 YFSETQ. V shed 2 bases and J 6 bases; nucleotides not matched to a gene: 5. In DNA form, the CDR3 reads TGCGCCAGCAGCTTCCGACTAGCGGGGGAACCCGGGGAGCTGTTTTTT. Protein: CASSFRLAGEPGELFF.

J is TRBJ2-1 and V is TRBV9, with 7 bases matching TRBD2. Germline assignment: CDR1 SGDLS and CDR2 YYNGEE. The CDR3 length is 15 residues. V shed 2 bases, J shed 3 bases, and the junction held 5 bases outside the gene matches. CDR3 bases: TGTGCCAGCAGCGTTACTAGCGAATACTACAATGAGCAGTTCTTC. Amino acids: CASSVTSEYYNEQFF.

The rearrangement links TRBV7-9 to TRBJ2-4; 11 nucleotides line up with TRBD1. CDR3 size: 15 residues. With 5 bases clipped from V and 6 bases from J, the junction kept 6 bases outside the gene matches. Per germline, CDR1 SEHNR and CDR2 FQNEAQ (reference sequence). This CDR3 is CASSPPGTGGNIQYF. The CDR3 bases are TGTGCCAGCAGCCCCCCCGGGACAGGGGGAAACATTCAGTACTTC.

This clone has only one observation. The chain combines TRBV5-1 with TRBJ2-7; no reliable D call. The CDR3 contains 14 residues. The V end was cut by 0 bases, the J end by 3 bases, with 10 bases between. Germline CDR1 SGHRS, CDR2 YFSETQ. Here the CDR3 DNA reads TGCGCCAGCAGCTTGGGAGACAAAGACTACGAGCAGTACTTC. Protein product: CASSLGDKDYEQYF.

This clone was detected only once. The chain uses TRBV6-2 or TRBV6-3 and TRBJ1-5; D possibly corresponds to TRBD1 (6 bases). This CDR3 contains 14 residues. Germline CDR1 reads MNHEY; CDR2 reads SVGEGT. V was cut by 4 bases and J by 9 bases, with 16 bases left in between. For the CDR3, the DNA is TGTGCCAGCAGTTCCCCGGGGGCCCAGGGGCCCCAGCATTTT. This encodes CASSSPGAQGPQHF.